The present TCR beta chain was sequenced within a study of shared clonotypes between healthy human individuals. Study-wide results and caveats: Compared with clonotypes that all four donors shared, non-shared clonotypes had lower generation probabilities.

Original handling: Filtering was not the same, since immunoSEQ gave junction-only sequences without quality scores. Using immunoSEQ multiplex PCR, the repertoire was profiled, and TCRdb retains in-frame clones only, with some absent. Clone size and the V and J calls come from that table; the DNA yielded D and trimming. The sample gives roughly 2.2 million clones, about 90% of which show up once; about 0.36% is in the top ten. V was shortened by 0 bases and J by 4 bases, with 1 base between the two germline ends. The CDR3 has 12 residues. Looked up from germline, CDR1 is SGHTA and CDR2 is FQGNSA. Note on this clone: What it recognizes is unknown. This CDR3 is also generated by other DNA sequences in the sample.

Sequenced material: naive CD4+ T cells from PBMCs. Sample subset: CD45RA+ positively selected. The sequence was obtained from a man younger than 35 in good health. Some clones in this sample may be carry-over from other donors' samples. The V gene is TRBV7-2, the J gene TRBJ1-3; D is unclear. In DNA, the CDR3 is TGTGCCAGCAGCTTAGCAGGAAACACCATATATTTT. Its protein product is CASSLAGNTIYF.